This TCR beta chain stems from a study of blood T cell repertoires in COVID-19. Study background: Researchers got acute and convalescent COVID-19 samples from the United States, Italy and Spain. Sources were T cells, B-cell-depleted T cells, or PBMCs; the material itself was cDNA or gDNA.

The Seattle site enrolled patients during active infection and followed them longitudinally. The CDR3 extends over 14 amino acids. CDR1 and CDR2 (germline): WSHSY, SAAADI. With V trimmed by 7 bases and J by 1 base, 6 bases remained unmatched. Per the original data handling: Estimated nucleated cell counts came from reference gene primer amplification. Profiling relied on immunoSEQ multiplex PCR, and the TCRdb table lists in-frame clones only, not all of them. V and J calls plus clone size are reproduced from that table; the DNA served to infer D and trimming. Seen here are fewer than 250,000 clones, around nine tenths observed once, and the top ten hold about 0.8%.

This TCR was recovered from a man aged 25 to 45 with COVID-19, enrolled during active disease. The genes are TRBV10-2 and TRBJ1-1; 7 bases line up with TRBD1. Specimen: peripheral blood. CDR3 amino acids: CASTRTGSNTEAFF. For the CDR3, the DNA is TGCGCCAGCACCCGGACAGGATCGAACACTGAAGCTTTCTTT.